This passage covers 17 T cell receptor beta chains from one sample sequenced in a study of regulatory T cells in long-lasting Graves disease. Time point indicated: newly diagnosed GD, antithyroid drugs for less than 3 months. Isolated PBMC RNA provided the starting material for the TCR library. Arm-PCR with iRepertoire HTBI primers amplified the CDR3 regions for these TCR beta libraries. TCRdb processed the multiplex PCR reads anew with MiXCR; each CDR3 protein has one entry. Among 520,000 or so distinct CDR3 sequences listed, around 12% were seen once. The same sample was also used in a study of T cells in Graves' hyperthyroidism and ophthalmopathy.

This material consisted of peripheral blood mononuclear cells (PBMCs), taken at new diagnosis, from a patient treated with antithyroid drugs. These receptors were obtained from a woman in her twenties or thirties with Graves disease.

Ten or more counts support this clonotype. The chain has TRBV27 and TRBJ2-1, with 9 nucleotides matching TRBD1. The CDR3 spans 16 residues. Germline CDR1 and CDR2: MNHEY and SMNVEV (reference sequence). After removal of 0 bases from V and 6 bases from J, the junction contained 6 bases not matched to a gene. The CDR3 reads CASSLSIGTGTNEQFF. The CDR3 coding sequence is TGTGCCAGCAGTTTATCGATAGGGACAGGGACCAATGAGCAGTTCTTC.

This clonotype was observed at least ten times. This chain links TRBV24-1 with TRBJ1-5, with D possibly being TRBD1 (5 bases). The CDR3 runs 17 residues. Germline V gene data show CDR1 as KGHDR and CDR2 as SFDVKD. Trimming left V 5 bases short and J 2 bases short, with 18 bases between. The CDR3 loop is CATSGGDSKQRNQPQHF. CDR3 nucleotide sequence: TGTGCCACCAGTGGAGGAGACAGCAAGCAGCGCAATCAGCCCCAGCATTTT.

This clonotype was seen repeatedly, ten times or more. The rearrangement joins TRBV5-6 to TRBJ2-7; D possibly uses TRBD1 or TRBD2 (5 bases each). CDR3 length equals 14 residues. Per the germline V gene, CDR1 is SGHDT and CDR2 is YYEEEE. V lost 0 bases, J lost 4 bases, and 11 bases lay in between. DNA for the CDR3: TGTGCCAGCAGCTTGGGGGGGAAGGAGTACGAGCAGTACTTC. This codes for CASSLGGKEYEQYF.

This clonotype was picked up a small number of times. A far larger clone differs by one base, so this is likely a read error. The chain links TRBV12-3 or TRBV12-4 to TRBJ2-2; TRBD2 matches 8 bases. The CDR3 sequence is 15 residues long. Here the CDR3 reads CASSLAGRNAGELFF. DNA for the CDR3: TGTGCCAGCAGTCTAGCGGGCCGGAACGCCGGGGAGCTGTTTTTT.

The V gene is TRBV10-1, the J gene TRBJ2-5; 7 nucleotides agree with TRBD1. The J segment lost 4 bases and the V segment lost 6 bases, leaving 23 bases of the junction unmatched. This CDR3 region has 19 residues. Germline lookup yields CDR1 WNHNN and CDR2 SYGVQD (reference sequence). CDR3 sequence reads: CASRSGAGGSQIARETQYF. CDR3 in DNA: TGCGCCAGCAGGTCTGGGGCAGGGGGAAGTCAGATTGCTCGAGAGACCCAGTACTTC.

There are many counts of this clonotype. For the CDR3, the DNA is TGCAGTGCCCTACTCAGCGGGACCGGGGAGCTGTTTTTT. Its translation is CSALLSGTGELFF. The V call is TRBV20-1, the J call TRBJ2-2; TRBD2 might be the D (6 bases). The CDR3 consists of 13 residues. V was pared by 6 bases and J by 5 bases, with 13 bases between. Germline CDR1 DFQATT, CDR2 SNEGSKA (reference sequence).

This clonotype was detected many times. This chain joins TRBV12-3 or TRBV12-4 and TRBJ1-2; TRBD1 matches at 9 bases. The CDR3 runs to 15 residues. V gave up 2 bases and J gave up 4 bases; unmatched junction bases: 5. The CDR3 nucleotides are TGTGCCAGCAGTTTACTTACAGGGGGCGTCTATGGCTACACCTTC. Translated, it gives CASSLLTGGVYGYTF.

This clonotype was found many times. This sequence joins TRBV12-3 or TRBV12-4 and TRBJ2-1, with D possibly matching TRBD2 (5 bases). Trimming removed 5 bases at V and 0 bases at J, with 17 bases between. The length of the CDR3 is 17 residues. The CDR3 coding sequence is TGTGCCAGCAGTCCGAGAGGACTCTATCCCTCCTACAATGAGCAGTTCTTC. It encodes CASSPRGLYPSYNEQFF.

This clonotype has more than one count but fewer than ten. It may be a read error: a sequence one base away is much more abundant. The chain is built from TRBV2 and TRBJ2-1; 9 bases agree with TRBD1. CDR1 is SNHLY, CDR2 FYNNEI, per germline. The CDR3 totals 13 residues. Trimming cost V 8 bases and J 10 bases; bases outside gene matches: 9. CDR3 amino acids: CASGDRVGEEQFF. For the CDR3, the DNA is TGTGCCAGCGGGGACAGGGTGGGTGAGGAGCAGTTCTTC.

In this sample, this clonotype turned up many times. The junction departs from germline at one end; a sequencing error may be responsible. The chain recombines TRBV20-1 with TRBJ2-5, with 13 bases aligning to TRBD2. This CDR3 is 17 amino acids long. Germline V gene lookup returns CDR1 DFQATT and CDR2 SNEGSKA (reference sequence). CDR3 coding DNA: TGCAGTGCCAGAGGACTAGCGGGAGCGGTCGGGCGAGAGACCCAGTACTTC. This codes for CSARGLAGAVGRETQYF.

This clonotype showed up many times. The chain has TRBV2 and TRBJ1-5; 9 nucleotides align to TRBD1. V trimming: 5 bases; J trimming: 4 bases; junction bases outside the gene matches: 18. Germline values: CDR1 SNHLY, CDR2 FYNNEI. This CDR3 comprises 19 residues. The CDR3 here is CASSLSQFGTGNSNQPQHF. For the CDR3, the DNA is TGTGCCAGCAGTCTCTCTCAGTTCGGGACAGGGAATTCTAATCAGCCCCAGCATTTT.

This clonotype was detected ten times or more. This chain joins TRBV2 and TRBJ2-5; 8 positions agree with TRBD1. Germline-derived CDR1 and CDR2 are SNHLY and FYNNEI. J was trimmed by 5 bases and V by 7 bases; bases with no gene match: 3. The CDR3 totals 12 residues. The CDR3 DNA reads TGTGCCAGCAATCAGGGGGCGGAGACCCAGTACTTC. It encodes CASNQGAETQYF.

This CDR3 reads CASSPHETGEVGYEQYF. The CDR3 DNA follows: TGCGCCAGCAGCCCCCACGAGACAGGGGAGGTTGGTTACGAGCAGTACTTC. The chain is built from TRBV4-3 and TRBJ2-7, with 8 bases fitting TRBD1. Germline assignment: CDR1 LGHNA and CDR2 YSLEER. The CDR3 loop spans 17 amino acids. The J segment lost 4 bases and the V segment lost 4 bases, leaving 15 bases of the junction unmatched.

V and J are TRBV6-2 or TRBV6-3 and TRBJ2-7; the D gene is possibly TRBD2 (6 bases). The V and J ends lost 7 bases and 2 bases respectively, with 18 bases between them. CDR1 and CDR2 from the germline V gene are MNHEY and SVGEGT. This CDR3 is 15 amino acids long. The DNA for the CDR3 is TGTGCCAGCACCGACCAAGCGGGTCTTGCCTACGAGCAGTACTTC. This encodes CASTDQAGLAYEQYF.

The chain is built from TRBV6-5 and TRBJ2-2, with D possibly TRBD2 on 6 matching bases. V was trimmed by 2 bases and J by 5 bases, leaving 12 bases between them. The CDR3 spans 15 residues. Germline assignment: CDR1 MNHEY and CDR2 SVGAGI. As DNA, the CDR3 is TGTGCCAGCAGTTACGACGGCCGGGGGACCGGGGAGCTGTTTTTT. Translating it yields CASSYDGRGTGELFF.

This clonotype occurred many times. The chain couples TRBV27 to TRBJ1-4; D possibly corresponds to TRBD1 (5 bases). The CDR3 totals 15 residues. The V end was cut by 8 bases, the J end by 0 bases, with 13 bases between. CDR1 MNHEY and CDR2 SMNVEV come from the germline V gene (reference sequence). The CDR3 protein is CASRLGVATNEKLFF. CDR3 nucleotides: TGTGCCAGCCGGTTGGGGGTTGCAACTAATGAAAAACTGTTTTTT.

The rearrangement joins TRBV9 to TRBJ2-1; D is perhaps TRBD2 (6 bases). The CDR3 consists of 12 residues. Trimming cost V 1 base and J 9 bases, with 8 bases left between them. Germline V gene data show CDR1 as SGDLS and CDR2 as YYNGEE. The CDR3 DNA follows: TGTGCCAGCAGCGTAACAGCGGGTGAGCAGTTCTTC. It codes for CASSVTAGEQFF.